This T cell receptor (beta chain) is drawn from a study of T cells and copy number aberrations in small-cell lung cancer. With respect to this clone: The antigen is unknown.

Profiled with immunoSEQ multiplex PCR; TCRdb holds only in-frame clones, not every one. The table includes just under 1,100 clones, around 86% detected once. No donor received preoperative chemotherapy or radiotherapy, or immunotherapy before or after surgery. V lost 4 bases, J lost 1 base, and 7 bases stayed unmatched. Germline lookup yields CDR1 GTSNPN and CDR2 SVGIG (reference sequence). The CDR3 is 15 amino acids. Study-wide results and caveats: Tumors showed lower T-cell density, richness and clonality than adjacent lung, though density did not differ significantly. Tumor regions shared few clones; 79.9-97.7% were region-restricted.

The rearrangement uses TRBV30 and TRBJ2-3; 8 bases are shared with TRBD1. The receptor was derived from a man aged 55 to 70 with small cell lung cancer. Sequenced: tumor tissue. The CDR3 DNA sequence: TGTGCCTGGACCGGGACAGGACTGGGCACAGATACGCAGTATTTT. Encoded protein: CAWTGTGLGTDTQYF.